The 20 T cell receptor beta chains below come from one sample, sequenced in a study of cytomegalovirus exposure and HLA in healthy donors. A multiplex PCR was run with 60 Vbeta primers and 13 Jbeta primers. The protocol was immunoSEQ multiplex PCR, while the TCRdb copy is restricted to in-frame clones and leaves out a portion. This table holds around 130,000 clones, around three quarters found once. Material for sequencing was PBMCs. The receptors originated from a man in his forties in good health and CMV-seronegative.

The chain joins TRBV5-1 to TRBJ2-5; 7 bases line up with TRBD2. Germline CDR1 is SGHRS and CDR2 is YFSETQ. V shed 2 bases and J 1 base; nucleotides not matched to a gene: 5. The CDR3 loop spans 15 amino acids. Here the CDR3 reads CASSLPGLSQETQYF. The CDR3, as DNA: TGCGCCAGCAGCTTACCGGGACTAAGCCAAGAGACCCAGTACTTC.

The genes are TRBV28 and TRBJ2-7; 8 positions agree with TRBD2. V was pared by 1 base and J by 1 base, with 0 bases of the junction left unmatched. This CDR3 comprises 14 residues. Germline V gene data show CDR1 as MDHEN and CDR2 as SYDVKM. CDR3 nucleotides: TGTGCCAGCAGTTTATCGGGGGGGTCCTACGAGCAGTACTTC. Its protein product is CASSLSGGSYEQYF.

This chain uses TRBV5-1 with TRBJ2-2; D unresolved. The CDR3 runs 13 residues. Trimming left V 4 bases short and J 3 bases short, with 7 bases between. Germline lookup yields CDR1 SGHRS and CDR2 YFSETQ. CDR3 sequence reads: CASSLSDTGELFF. CDR3 bases: TGCGCCAGCAGCCTGTCGGACACCGGGGAGCTGTTTTTT.

The chain has TRBV28 and TRBJ1-1; perhaps TRBD1 as D (6 bases). The CDR3 consists of 12 residues. Germline V CDR1 and CDR2: MDHEN, SYDVKM. With 5 bases removed from V and 3 bases from J, the gap between germline ends came to 7 bases. CDR3 nucleotide sequence: TGTGCCAGCAGTGCAGGGGACACTGAAGCTTTCTTT. This codes for CASSAGDTEAFF. The full variable domain, with the rest looked up from reference TRBV28 and TRBJ1-1, is DVKVTQSSRYLVKRTGEKVFLECVQDMDHENMFWYRQDPGLGLRLIYFSYDVKMKEKGDIPEGYSVSREKKERFSLILESASTNQTSMYLCASSAGDTEAFFGQGTRLTVV.

V and J are TRBV11-1 and TRBJ1-2; unclear D gene. V lost 1 base to trimming and J lost 4 bases, with 10 bases between them. Germline V CDR1 and CDR2: SGHAT, FQDESV (reference sequence). The CDR3 spans 14 residues. The chain's CDR3 is CASSLGEFGYGYTF. In nucleotides, the CDR3 is TGTGCCAGCAGCTTAGGAGAGTTCGGCTATGGCTACACCTTC.

V gene TRBV5-4 combines with J gene TRBJ1-3; D uncertain. The V gene's germline CDR1 is SGHNT and CDR2 YYREEE (reference sequence). The CDR3 loop spans 13 amino acids. The ends were cut back, 2 bases at V and 8 bases at J, with 11 bases in the middle. The chain's CDR3 is CASSFDMAHTIYF. The DNA of the CDR3 is TGTGCCAGCAGCTTTGACATGGCTCACACCATATATTTT. Based on the CDR3 plus reference TRBV5-4 and TRBJ1-3, the full variable domain is ETGVTQSPTHLIKTRGQQVTLRCSSQSGHNTVSWYQQALGQGPQFIFQYYREEENGRGNFPPRFSGLQFPNYSSELNVNALELDDSALYLCASSFDMAHTIYFGEGSWLTVV.

The chain is built from TRBV19 and TRBJ2-7; 9 bases fit TRBD1. The germline CDR1 and CDR2 sequences are LNHDA and SQIVND (reference sequence). Trimming at V came to 6 bases and at J to 3 bases, leaving 6 bases not matched to a gene. The CDR3 is 14 residues long. CDR3 in amino acids: CASSTGTGFYEQYF. The CDR3 DNA sequence: TGTGCCAGTAGCACCGGGACAGGGTTCTACGAGCAGTACTTC. The variable domain in full, with the rest retrieved from reference TRBV19 and TRBJ2-7, is DGGITQSPKYLFRKEGQNVTLSCEQNLNHDAMYWYRQDPGQGLRLIYYSQIVNDFQKGDIAEGYSVSREKKESFPLTVTSAQKNPTAFYLCASSTGTGFYEQYFGPGTRLTVT.

The V and J genes are TRBV30 and TRBJ1-1; maybe TRBD1 (5 bases). Deletions cut 0 bases from V and 0 bases from J, with 5 bases between. This CDR3 is built from 13 residues. Germline CDR1 and CDR2: GTSNPN and SVGIG (reference sequence). The CDR3: CAWSVGLNTEAFF. DNA of the CDR3: TGTGCCTGGAGTGTGGGGCTGAACACTGAAGCTTTCTTT. The full variable domain, rest sourced from reference TRBV30 and TRBJ1-1, is SQTIHQWPATLVQPVGSPLSLECTVEGTSNPNLYWYRQAAGRGLQLLFYSVGIGQISSEVPQNLSASRPQDRQFILSSKKLLLSDSGFYLCAWSVGLNTEAFFGQGTRLTVV.

The chain links TRBV11-2 to TRBJ1-1; a possible D gene is TRBD1 (5 bases). The CDR3 has 13 amino acids. Trimming removed 9 bases from V and 2 bases from J, with 13 bases in between. Germline-derived CDR1 and CDR2 are SGHAT and FQNNGV. The DNA of the CDR3 is TGTGCCAGTGGACAAATGGGAAACACTGAAGCTTTCTTT. Protein product: CASGQMGNTEAFF.

The chain joins TRBV10-2 to TRBJ2-3; perhaps TRBD2 as D (5 bases). There are 13 residues in the CDR3. Germline loops: CDR1 WSHSY, CDR2 SAAADI. V lost 3 bases and J lost 6, with 10 bases in between. CDR3 amino acids: CASSETRRDTQYF. CDR3 bases: TGCGCCAGCAGTGAAACCCGGAGGGATACGCAGTATTTT.

The chain joins TRBV4-1 to TRBJ2-7, with 9 nucleotides matching TRBD1. Germline-derived CDR1 and CDR2 are MGHRA and YSYEKL. The trim removed 2 bases at V and 5 bases at J, leaving 7 bases unmatched. The CDR3 is made up of 15 amino acids. Here the CDR3 reads CASSQPRQGGHEQYF. DNA of the CDR3: TGCGCCAGCAGCCAACCCCGACAGGGGGGCCACGAGCAGTACTTC.

This clone showed up just a few times. The chain is built from TRBV7-9 and TRBJ2-7; TRBD2 might be the D (6 bases). Germline V gene lookup returns CDR1 SEHNR and CDR2 FQNEAQ (reference sequence). Trimming left V 5 bases short and J 0 bases short, with 17 bases between. CDR3 size: 16 residues. DNA for the CDR3: TGTGCCAGCAGCCCCCCGACGGGGGAGAACTCCTACGAGCAGTACTTC. Its translation is CASSPPTGENSYEQYF.

The chain is built from TRBV11-1 and TRBJ2-5, with D perhaps TRBD1 (7 bases). The V gene's germline CDR1 is SGHAT and CDR2 FQDESV (reference sequence). This CDR3 region has 18 residues. V was clipped by 5 bases and J by 2 bases, with 24 bases between them. The CDR3: CASSASTGRNLAQETQYF. The CDR3 region has the DNA TGTGCCAGCAGCGCTTCGACAGGGAGGAATCTCGCACAAGAGACCCAGTACTTC.

This chain connects TRBV4-1 to TRBJ1-5, with D possibly matching TRBD1 (6 bases). Germline V lookup: CDR1 MGHRA, CDR2 YSYEKL. The CDR3 loop spans 18 amino acids. V was clipped by 4 bases and J by 6 bases, with 25 bases between them. CDR3 protein: CASSPSPGEVGWGQPQHF. The DNA for the CDR3 is TGCGCCAGCAGCCCGTCCCCAGGGGAAGTTGGGTGGGGTCAGCCCCAGCATTTT.

The chain carries TRBV5-1 and TRBJ1-5; 8 bases line up with TRBD1. The CDR3 has 15 residues. Trimming took 4 bases from V and 2 from J; bases not matched to a gene: 5. Germline V gene data show CDR1 as SGHRS and CDR2 as YFSETQ. CDR3 nucleotide sequence: TGCGCCAGCAGCCAAGGACAGGGTGGCAATCAGCCCCAGCATTTT. It encodes CASSQGQGGNQPQHF.

The chain recombines TRBV5-1 with TRBJ2-3; the match to TRBD2 covers 12 bases. Looked up from germline, CDR1 is SGHRS and CDR2 is YFSETQ. This CDR3 has 17 residues. V shed 1 base, J shed 3 bases, and the junction held 6 bases outside the gene matches. The CDR3 DNA follows: TGCGCCAGCAGCTTGAGGGCTAGCGGGGGGGTAACAGATACGCAGTATTTT. As protein: CASSLRASGGVTDTQYF.

V and J are TRBV9 and TRBJ2-2; D perhaps matches TRBD2 (6 bases). The V end lost 0 bases, the J end lost 7 bases, and 10 bases lay between the germline ends. Germline lookup yields CDR1 SGDLS and CDR2 YYNGEE. The CDR3 is made up of 14 amino acids. This CDR3 reads CASSVDPGDGELFF. The DNA of the CDR3 is TGTGCCAGCAGCGTAGACCCGGGGGACGGGGAGCTGTTTTTT.

In DNA, the CDR3 is TGTGCCAGTACCAAAAAAACAGGGGCCCTCAATCAGCCCCAGCATTTT. Amino acids: CASTKKTGALNQPQHF. The chain carries TRBV19 and TRBJ1-5; 7 bases align to TRBD1. V lost 7 bases and J lost 3; bases outside the gene matches: 12. The CDR3 spans 16 residues. CDR1 LNHDA and CDR2 SQIVND come from the germline V gene (reference sequence).

This clone has just a few counts. The genes are TRBV30 and TRBJ1-1; no clear D gene. CDR1 is GTSNPN, CDR2 SVGIG, per germline (reference sequence). This CDR3 has 13 amino acids. The V end was cut by 0 bases, the J end by 6 bases, with 11 bases between. The CDR3: CAWSVRGSPEAFF. Here the CDR3 DNA reads TGTGCCTGGAGTGTTAGAGGGAGCCCTGAAGCTTTCTTT.

The chain employs TRBV5-4 and TRBJ2-2; the D gene is possibly TRBD1 (6 bases). The V end was cut by 3 bases, the J end by 0 bases, with 18 bases between. Per germline, CDR1 SGHNT and CDR2 YYREEE (reference sequence). This CDR3 comprises 18 residues. The CDR3 reads CASSSAPGQKTNTGELFF. The DNA for the CDR3 is TGTGCCAGCAGCTCGGCCCCGGGACAAAAAACGAACACCGGGGAGCTGTTTTTT.